This T cell receptor (beta chain) came from a study of shared clonotypes between healthy human individuals. Study at large: Aged between 18 and 49, the donors were a couple of women and three men. Regarding the study as a whole: Donor clonotype sharing was expected to depend on sequencing depth. In having few donors, the study represented limited genetic and exposure-history diversity.

Over several immunoSEQ plates, each subset's genomic DNA was distributed in even portions. The assay was immunoSEQ multiplex PCR, and TCRdb's table has in-frame clones only and misses some. The table shows some 480,000 clones, with around 79% occurring only once. Points on this clone: The antigen is unknown.

Deletions cut 5 bases from V and 1 base from J, with 15 bases between. The CDR3 covers 15 residues. Per the germline V gene, CDR1 is MNHNS and CDR2 is SASEGT. The sequence came from a woman in her forties in good health. Some clones in this sample may be carry-over from other donors' samples. The chain is built from TRBV6-1 and TRBJ2-7; a weak D match, TRBD2 (7 bases). The sequenced material came from PBMCs. CDR3 DNA sequence: TGTGCCAGCAGTCGGGGGGCTAGCGAGTCCTACGAGCAGTACTTC. This gives the protein CASSRGASESYEQYF.